A selection of T cell receptor beta chains follows, all from one sample in a study of blood T cell repertoires in COVID-19. Libraries were prepared by immunoSEQ multiplex PCR; TCRdb keeps only in-frame clonotypes and omits some of them. The table has more than 130,000 clones, about nine tenths seen once. The sequenced sample was peripheral blood. These receptor sequences come from a man in his forties or fifties with active or convalescent COVID-19. The CDR3 runs from the conserved cysteine through the conserved F or W. The order of the fields is J gene, V gene, CDR3 protein.

J: TRBJ2-7
V: TRBV28
CDR3: CASDRGSYEQYF

J: TRBJ2-7
V: TRBV2
CDR3: CASSDQGQVPELSYEQYF

J: TRBJ2-7
V: TRBV28
CDR3: CASEQGTRVEQYF

J: TRBJ2-7
V: TRBV18
CDR3: CASSPLGQSYEQYF

J: TRBJ2-5
V: TRBV19
CDR3: CASSTTGDQGTQYF

J: TRBJ2-7
V: TRBV6-2/TRBV6-3
CDR3: CASSFGGLPYEQYF

J: TRBJ1-5
V: TRBV6-4
CDR3: CASKSGSNQPQHF

J: TRBJ2-7
V: TRBV5-4
CDR3: CASSLTSGAGEQYF

J: TRBJ2-5
V: TRBV2
CDR3: CASRTSETQYF

J: TRBJ1-5
V: TRBV5-1
CDR3: CASSLKGQRWGPQHF

J: TRBJ2-3
V: TRBV28
CDR3: CASSSLGRVNTDTQYF

J: TRBJ1-2
V: TRBV7-9
CDR3: CASSLDGKYGYTF

J: TRBJ1-5
V: TRBV9
CDR3: CASSASGFGQPQHF

J: TRBJ1-4
V: TRBV19
CDR3: CATRTSEGAPNEKLFF

J: TRBJ2-3
V: TRBV7-9
CDR3: CASSLGSSGDTDTQYF

J: TRBJ1-1
V: TRBV5-1
CDR3: CASSIRGLDTEAFF

J: TRBJ1-3
V: TRBV19
CDR3: CASRRQPGNTIYF

J: TRBJ1-5
V: TRBV9
CDR3: CASSVAGGRNQPQHF

J: TRBJ2-3
V: TRBV28
CDR3: CASSRSRTRRETDTQYF

J: TRBJ2-2
V: TRBV9
CDR3: CASSVVARAGELFF

J: TRBJ2-7
V: TRBV27
CDR3: CASSRLAGGYEQYF

J: TRBJ2-3
V: TRBV7-9
CDR3: CASSSAVRTDTQYF

J: TRBJ1-4
V: TRBV30
CDR3: CAWSGTGGVNEKLFF

J: TRBJ2-3
V: TRBV3-1/TRBV3-2
CDR3: CASSWGHQSTDTQYF

J: TRBJ1-2
V: TRBV7-2
CDR3: CASSLGGENYGYTF

J: TRBJ2-2
V: TRBV3-1/TRBV3-2
CDR3: CASSQEVRLAGGRTGELFF

J: TRBJ1-5
V: TRBV12-2
CDR3: CASRLVAPNQPQHF

J: TRBJ1-5
V: TRBV28
CDR3: CASSRTGGNQPQHF

J: TRBJ2-5
V: TRBV10-1
CDR3: CASSDWTNPETQYF